The clone carrying this T cell receptor beta chain showed up just a few times. What it binds is unknown. Amplification of TCR alpha and beta CDR3 regions from RNA used iRepertoire nested multiplex PCR. TCRdb used MiXCR to reprocess the multiplex PCR reads, holding one entry per CDR3 protein. The repertoire holds under 200,000 distinct CDR3 sequences, with around 40% as singletons. With 3 bases removed from V and 0 bases from J, the gap between germline ends came to 18 bases. The CDR3 length is 18 residues. Germline V gives CDR1 LNHDA, CDR2 SQIVND (reference sequence). These data originate in a study of glioma-infiltrating T cells. Points from the study as a whole: Tissue-blood divergence was below expectation in non-neoplastic patients, above in gliomas.

V usage is TRBV19 and J usage is TRBJ2-1, with a possible D match to TRBD2 (5 bases). Specimen: glioma tissue, nonneoplastic brain tissue, or PBMCs (not recorded which). The receptor comes from a human donor with low-grade glioma or glioblastoma, undergoing nonglioma brain surgery, or in good health (not recorded which). The CDR3 DNA reads TGTGCCAGTAGTATGTTCGGGCTAGCATCGAGCTCCTACAATGAGCAGTTCTTC. It specifies CASSMFGLASSSYNEQFF.